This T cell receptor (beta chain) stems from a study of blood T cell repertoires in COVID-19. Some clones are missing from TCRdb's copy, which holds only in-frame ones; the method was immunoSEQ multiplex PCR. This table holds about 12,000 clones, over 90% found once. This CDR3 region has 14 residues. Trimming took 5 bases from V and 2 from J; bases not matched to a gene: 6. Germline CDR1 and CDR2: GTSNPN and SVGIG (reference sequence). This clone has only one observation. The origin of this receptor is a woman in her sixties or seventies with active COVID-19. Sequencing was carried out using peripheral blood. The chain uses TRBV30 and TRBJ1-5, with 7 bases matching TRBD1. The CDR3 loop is CAWGLGQGNQPQHF. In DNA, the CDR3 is TGTGCCTGGGGACTCGGACAGGGCAATCAGCCCCAGCATTTT.